A selection of T cell receptor beta chains follows, all from one sample in a study of human T cells and chemical hapten exposure. Via MiXCR, TCRdb re-called the RACE reads, giving one row per CDR3 protein. The sample lists approximately 320,000 distinct CDR3 sequences, around 5% occurring once. The specimen comprised whole blood, sampled in connection with sensitization to the hapten diphenylcyclopropenone (DPC). These receptors were obtained from a woman younger than 35 with alopecia areata. Some clones in this sample may be carry-over from other donors' samples. CDR3s include the opening cysteine and the closing phenylalanine or tryptophan. Each record gives: V gene, D gene, clone size, J gene, CDR3 DNA, CDR3 protein. The D gene is left open where the match is weak. Expanded clones get a size class; other rows say once, few or many, or leave the size out.

>TRBV20-1|TRBD1|few|TRBJ1-2
TGCAGTGCTAGAGGGACAGGAGGGTCCGGAAGCTATGGCTACACCTTC
CSARGTGGSGSYGYTF
>TRBV6-6|TRBD1|NA|TRBJ1-6
TGTGCCAGCAGTTACAGCAGGGGGCCAGAATCACCCCTCCACTTT
CASSYSRGPESPLHF
>TRBV7-9|NA|few|TRBJ1-1
TGTGCCAGCAGCCCCGGGGCAGCGGGCGGCACTGAAGCTTTCTTT
CASSPGAAGGTEAFF
>TRBV5-1|NA|NA|TRBJ2-2
TGCGCCAGCAGCTTGAGCAGGCAGGTCACCGGGGAGCTGTTTTTT
CASSLSRQVTGELFF
>TRBV18|TRBD1|few|TRBJ2-3
TGTGCCAGCTCACGACAGGGTAGGACAGGAGTACTCCTGTCCACAGATACGCAGTATTTT
CASSRQGRTGVLLSTDTQYF
>TRBV7-9|NA|few|TRBJ1-2
TGTGCCAGCAGCTTAGCGTCTTCCCGGGACACCGCTAACTATGGCTACACCTTC
CASSLASSRDTANYGYTF
>TRBV12-3/TRBV12-4|NA|NA|TRBJ2-7
TGTGCCAGCAGTCGAGGACTGATCGAGCAGTACTTC
CASSRGLIEQYF
>TRBV28|TRBD1|many|TRBJ2-7
TGTGCCAGCAGTCCCCTCCTCGGGACAGGGGGCCCCGGGGAGCAGTACTTC
CASSPLLGTGGPGEQYF
>TRBV18|NA|NA|TRBJ1-2
TGTGCCAGCTCACCACCCGAGTGGGCGGTCTATGGCTACACCTTC
CASSPPEWAVYGYTF
>TRBV7-2|NA|many|TRBJ2-3
TGTGCCAGCAGCTTTTATTGGGGTAGCACAGATACGCAGTATTTT
CASSFYWGSTDTQYF
>TRBV7-3|NA|many|TRBJ1-2
TGTGCCAGCAGCCACAGGATGGTGGGGACTAACTATGGCTACACCTTC
CASSHRMVGTNYGYTF
>TRBV20-1|TRBD2|NA|TRBJ2-1
TGCAGTGCTAGAGCGACTAGCGGGGGGGTCAATGAGCAGTTCTTC
CSARATSGGVNEQFF
>TRBV6-5|TRBD1|NA|TRBJ2-1
TGTGCCAGCAGGCCCGGACAGGGGGCAGGAAATGAGCAGTTCTTC
CASRPGQGAGNEQFF
>TRBV7-9|TRBD2|NA|TRBJ2-3
TGTGCCAGCAGCTTAGCGCGAGCGGGGAGTGGGGATACGCAGTATTTT
CASSLARAGSGDTQYF
>TRBV5-1|NA|few|TRBJ1-1
TGCGCCAGCAGCTTGGCGGGGACCCAGGGAGCTTTCTTT
CASSLAGTQGAFF